Listed here are 31 T cell receptor beta chains from one sample, sequenced in a study of spatial heterogeneity in lung cancer. No antigen has been identified for these receptors. Regarding the study as a whole: For expanded intratumoral alpha and beta TCRs, counts tracked tumor mutation counts.

Time point reported: sample taken at primary tumor resection. MiXCR was run by TCRdb on the 5' RACE reads, yielding one entry per CDR3 protein. The sample records 4,000 to 6,000 distinct CDR3 sequences, approximately 5.8% being singletons. The material was lung tumor tissue, obtained at surgery. The source is a female donor with early-stage non-small cell lung cancer.

Notes on this clonotype: This beta chain is a stray sequence in a library constructed for alpha chains; its clone size is not meaningful. The J gene is TRBJ2-3, the V gene TRBV7-2; no clear D. Germline V CDR1 and CDR2: SGHTA, FQGNSA. CDR3 size: 12 residues. With 2 bases removed from V and 6 bases from J, the gap between germline ends came to 6 bases. The CDR3 region has the DNA TGTGCCAGCAGCTTATTCGGGGATACGCAGTATTTT. As protein: CASSLFGDTQYF. Combining the CDR3 with reference TRBV7-2 and TRBJ2-3 gives the whole variable domain GAGVSQSPSNKVTEKGKDVELRCDPISGHTALYWYRQSLGQGLEFLIYFQGNSAPDKSGLPSDRFSAERTGGSVSTLTIQRTQQEDSAVYLCASSLFGDTQYFGPGTRLTVL.

This clonotype was seen ten or more times. This beta chain lies outside the target of a library built for alpha chains; its clone size means little. The chain joins TRBV10-3 to TRBJ1-1; tentative D call: TRBD1 (6 bases). The CDR3 consists of 13 residues. Deletions cut 6 bases from V and 3 bases from J, with 11 bases between. Germline lookup yields CDR1 ENHRY and CDR2 SYGVKD. CDR3 protein: CAIRGAPDTEAFF. Here the CDR3 DNA reads TGTGCCATCAGGGGGGCGCCGGACACTGAAGCTTTCTTT.

By share of the sample, this clonotype is medium-sized. This beta chain is a stray sequence in a library constructed for alpha chains; its clone size is not meaningful. The V call is TRBV12-3 or TRBV12-4, the J call TRBJ2-5, with 8 bases identical to TRBD1. Germline trimming cut 5 bases from V and 0 bases from J; bases unmatched to any gene: 11. There are 17 residues in the CDR3. The CDR3 loop reads CASSRQGKWGYQETQYF. CDR3 coding DNA: TGTGCCAGCAGTCGACAGGGGAAATGGGGGTACCAAGAGACCCAGTACTTC.

This clonotype is termed medium-sized. The library was built for alpha chains, so this beta chain is an off-target read and its size means little. V and J are TRBV28 and TRBJ1-4; the D is unclear. CDR3 length equals 14 residues. CDR1 and CDR2 (germline): MDHEN, SYDVKM. The ends were cut back, 7 bases at V and 0 bases at J, with 9 bases in the middle. As DNA, the CDR3 is TGTGCCAGCACCAGGAGGTCAACTAATGAAAAACTGTTTTTT. Its translation is CASTRRSTNEKLFF.

This clonotype rates as medium-sized. The library was prepared for alpha chains; this beta chain is a stray read, so its frequency means little. The chain employs TRBV12-3 or TRBV12-4 and TRBJ2-3, with 8 bases that match TRBD1. J was trimmed by 8 bases and V by 4 bases; bases with no gene match: 11. This CDR3 is 15 amino acids long. The CDR3 sequence: CASSSRTGFSATQYF. As DNA, the CDR3 is TGTGCCAGCAGTTCTCGGACAGGGTTTTCAGCTACGCAGTATTTT.

This clonotype is medium-sized. In a library made to pick up alpha chains, this beta chain is a stray read with a size that means little. The V gene is TRBV6-1, the J gene TRBJ2-1; a weak D match, TRBD1 (6 bases). CDR1 is MNHNS and CDR2 is SASEGT in the germline V gene. V gave up 7 bases and J gave up 1 base, with 17 bases separating them. The CDR3 runs to 16 residues. CDR3 DNA: TGTGCCAGCACCCAACCGGACAGTCCTTCCTACAATGAGCAGTTCTTC. It is translated as CASTQPDSPSYNEQFF.

This clonotype is classed as medium-sized. This beta chain turned up in a library designed for alpha chains; as an off-target read, its abundance says little. The chain joins TRBV5-1 to TRBJ2-2; D is unresolved. This CDR3 has 15 residues. The ends were cut back, 0 bases at V and 3 bases at J, with 9 bases in the middle. CDR1 and CDR2 from the germline V gene are SGHRS and YFSETQ. The CDR3 region has the DNA TGCGCCAGCAGCTTGGAGTCCCGGGACACCGGGGAGCTGTTTTTT. The encoded protein is CASSLESRDTGELFF.

On this clonotype itself: Little can be read into the size of this beta chain, an off-target read in a library designed for alpha chains. The rearrangement joins TRBV20-1 to TRBJ1-1, with unresolved D. The CDR3 has 14 amino acids. V lost 6 bases to trimming and J lost 4 bases, with 18 bases between them. Germline CDR1 DFQATT, CDR2 SNEGSKA (reference sequence). The CDR3 is CSAPTEGWGTEAFF. Here the CDR3 DNA reads TGCAGTGCCCCGACGGAGGGCTGGGGCACTGAAGCTTTCTTT.

This clonotype has at least ten counts. Since it is a stray read in a library aimed at alpha chains, this beta chain has a size that is not meaningful. The chain employs TRBV28 and TRBJ1-3; TRBD1 matches at 8 bases. The germline V gene encodes CDR1 MDHEN and CDR2 SYDVKM. The length of the CDR3 is 13 residues. The V segment lost 8 bases and the J segment 4 bases; nucleotides outside the gene matches: 4. CDR3 bases: TGTGCCAGCCATACAGGGGGAGGAAACACCATATATTTT. Protein: CASHTGGGNTIYF.

Ten or more counts support this clonotype. As an off-target read in a library built for alpha chains, this beta chain has a frequency of little significance. The CDR3 nucleotides are TGTGCCAGCAGTGAATATCAGCCCCAGCATTTT. Amino acid sequence: CASSEYQPQHF. J is TRBJ1-5 and V is TRBV6-1; D remains ambiguous. V lost 2 bases, J lost 5 bases, and 1 base lay in between. The germline CDR1 and CDR2 sequences are MNHNS and SASEGT. The CDR3 is 11 amino acids.

This clonotype was picked up many times. The library was prepared for alpha chains; this beta chain is a stray read, so its frequency means little. The chain couples TRBV7-8 to TRBJ2-5; tentatively, D is TRBD2 (5 bases). The CDR3 has 16 residues. The V and J ends lost 0 bases and 5 bases respectively, with 16 bases between them. Germline-derived CDR1 and CDR2 are SGHVS and FQNEAQ. CDR3 DNA sequence: TGTGCCAGCAGCTTAGCGACGGGGATTCCAACGGAGACCCAGTACTTC. Its protein is CASSLATGIPTETQYF.

This clonotype was seen many times. This beta chain is a stray sequence in a library constructed for alpha chains; its clone size is not meaningful. The CDR3 nucleotides are TGTGCCAGTAGTCCGGGGACAGGCTGGGGAGAGACCCAGTACTTC. Protein: CASSPGTGWGETQYF. The chain has TRBV19 and TRBJ2-5; TRBD1 agrees at 8 bases. The V gene's germline CDR1 is LNHDA and CDR2 SQIVND (reference sequence). J lost 4 bases, V lost 5 bases, and 9 bases had no gene match. The CDR3 runs 15 residues.

This clonotype was counted ten times or more. The size of this beta chain means little, since it is a stray read in a library made for alpha chains. The genes are TRBV3-1 and TRBJ1-1; D is ambiguous. CDR1 is LGHDT and CDR2 is YNNKEL in the germline V gene (reference sequence). V dropped 1 base and J dropped 1 base, with 4 bases sitting between them. This CDR3 contains 13 residues. CDR3 sequence (DNA): TGTGCCAGCAGCCAAGTGGAGAACACTGAAGCTTTCTTT. Translated: CASSQVENTEAFF.

This clonotype qualifies as medium-sized. The size of this beta chain means little, since it is a stray read in a library made for alpha chains. This chain links TRBV7-3 with TRBJ1-1, with D perhaps matching TRBD1 (6 bases). Germline V lookup: CDR1 SGHTA, CDR2 FQGTGA. This CDR3 comprises 14 residues. Trimming took 5 bases from V and 1 from J, leaving 11 bases between them. DNA of the CDR3: TGTGCCAGCAGCCCGGGACACCAGAACACTGAAGCTTTCTTT. Translated, it gives CASSPGHQNTEAFF. Variable domain in full (rest from reference TRBV7-3 and TRBJ1-1): GAGVSQTPSNKVTEKGKYVELRCDPISGHTALYWYRQSLGQGPEFLIYFQGTGAADDSGLPNDRFFAVRPEGSVSTLKIQRTERGDSAVYLCASSPGHQNTEAFFGQGTRLTVV.

This clonotype has at least ten counts. Compared with germline, one end of the junction differs, possibly owing to a read error. A library made for alpha chains picked up this beta chain off target, so its size means little. This chain links TRBV29-1 with TRBJ2-2; a weak D match, TRBD2 (7 bases). Per germline, CDR1 SQVTM and CDR2 ANQGSEA. The CDR3 covers 14 residues. CDR3 nucleotide sequence: TGCGGCGTTTTCGGGGGGACATCCACCGGGGAGCTGTTTTTT. Protein: CGVFGGTSTGELFF.

This clonotype was detected many times. Found in a library prepared for alpha chains, this beta chain is an off-target read, and its abundance has little meaning. CDR3 nucleotide sequence: TGTGCCATCAGTCCCCGACAGGGCCCGGAGGAGCTGTTTTTT. This translates into CAISPRQGPEELFF. This chain joins TRBV10-3 and TRBJ2-2; 7 bases are a match to TRBD1. Trimming removed 5 bases from V and 10 bases from J; junction bases left unmatched: 10. Germline-derived CDR1 and CDR2 are ENHRY and SYGVKD. This CDR3 region has 14 residues.

In its sample, this clonotype was seen many times. This beta chain came through as a stray read in a library set up for alpha chains, and its size says little. The chain combines TRBV3-1 with TRBJ1-1; possible D gene TRBD1, 5 bases. The CDR3 totals 13 residues. The V and J ends lost 1 base and 8 bases respectively, with 11 bases between them. In germline, CDR1 is LGHDT, CDR2 YNNKEL (reference sequence). For the CDR3, the DNA is TGTGCCAGCAGCCAAGGCCCTCGACAGGAAGCTTTCTTT. This codes for CASSQGPRQEAFF. The complete variable domain, with remaining parts taken from reference TRBV3-1 and TRBJ1-1, reads DTAVSQTPKYLVTQMGNDKSIKCEQNLGHDTMYWYKQDSKKFLKIMFSYNNKELIINETVPNRFSPKSPDKAHLNLHINSLELGDSAVYFCASSQGPRQEAFFGQGTRLTVV.

This clonotype was seen at least ten times. This beta chain was picked up by a library intended for alpha chains and is off target, so its count carries little meaning. The V gene is TRBV6-1, the J gene TRBJ2-5; D not resolved. V was cut by 2 bases and J by 5 bases, with 15 bases left in between. This CDR3 comprises 15 residues. Germline V CDR1 and CDR2: MNHNS, SASEGT. The CDR3 sequence: CASSENRLSQETQYF. DNA for the CDR3: TGTGCCAGCAGTGAAAATCGGCTTAGCCAGGAGACCCAGTACTTC.

This clonotype has at least ten counts. With the library built for alpha chains, this beta chain is off target and its frequency is not meaningful. The chain links TRBV6-5 to TRBJ2-1; 7 bases line up with TRBD2. This CDR3 has 17 residues. Germline V gene sequence: CDR1 MNHEY, CDR2 SVGAGI. V dropped 0 bases and J dropped 7; count of bases not matched to a gene: 12. CDR3 residues: CASSYSLGAGDVNEQFF. CDR3 DNA sequence: TGTGCCAGCAGTTACTCGCTGGGTGCGGGAGATGTGAATGAGCAGTTCTTC.

Concerning this clonotype: For a library built for alpha chains, this beta chain is a stray read; little rests on its size. The rearrangement links TRBV20-1 to TRBJ2-1; TRBD2 matches 7 bases. Germline V gene sequence: CDR1 DFQATT, CDR2 SNEGSKA (reference sequence). The CDR3 runs 13 residues. J was trimmed by 5 bases and V by 5 bases; bases with no gene match: 6. The CDR3 region has the DNA TGCAGTGCTGGATCGGGACTACACAATGAGCAGTTCTTC. This encodes CSAGSGLHNEQFF.

The table lists this clonotype with many counts. Since the library was made to target alpha chains, this beta chain is a stray read and its abundance is not meaningful. The J gene is TRBJ2-2, the V gene TRBV5-1; unclear D gene. This CDR3 has 13 amino acids. CDR1 and CDR2 (germline): SGHRS, YFSETQ. V gave up 0 bases and J gave up 6 bases, with 6 bases separating them. The CDR3 region has the DNA TGCGCCAGCAGCTTGGATAGGGCCGGGGAGCTGTTTTTT. This codes for CASSLDRAGELFF. The whole variable domain, filled in from reference TRBV5-1 and TRBJ2-2, reads KAGVTQTPRYLIKTRGQQVTLSCSPISGHRSVSWYQQTPGQGLQFLFEYFSETQRNKGNFPGRFSGRQFSNSRSEMNVSTLELGDSALYLCASSLDRAGELFFGEGSRLTVL.

This clonotype was seen a handful of times. Little can be read into the size of this beta chain, an off-target read in a library designed for alpha chains. V and J are TRBV10-3 and TRBJ2-1, with 10 bases matching TRBD1. Looked up from germline, CDR1 is ENHRY and CDR2 is SYGVKD. The CDR3 is 15 residues long. V gave up 6 bases and J gave up 2 bases; unmatched junction bases: 4. In DNA form, the CDR3 reads TGTGCCATCAGCCGACAGGGGGCAACCTACAATGAGCAGTTCTTC. It yields the protein CAISRQGATYNEQFF.

At least ten counts were recorded for this clonotype. In a library made to pick up alpha chains, this beta chain is a stray read with a size that means little. This chain connects TRBV27 to TRBJ1-1, with D possibly matching TRBD1 (5 bases). In germline, CDR1 is MNHEY, CDR2 SMNVEV (reference sequence). This CDR3 comprises 14 residues. Trimming shortened V by 6 bases and J by 2 bases, and 13 bases separated the two germline ends. CDR3 sequence reads: CASRNPGPNTEAFF. In DNA form, the CDR3 reads TGTGCCAGCAGAAACCCGGGACCAAACACTGAAGCTTTCTTT.

This clonotype was counted many times. Within a library made for alpha chains, this beta chain is off target, and its count is uninformative. This chain uses TRBV5-4 with TRBJ2-2; TRBD2 agrees at 9 bases. From germline, CDR1 is SGHNT and CDR2 YYREEE (reference sequence). V lost 6 bases and J lost 5; bases outside the gene matches: 5. The length of the CDR3 is 14 residues. The CDR3 here is CASTGAGGTGELFF. In nucleotides, the CDR3 is TGTGCCAGCACTGGAGCGGGAGGTACCGGGGAGCTGTTTTTT.

Within the sample, this clonotype is medium-sized. Because this beta chain is a stray read in a library intended to capture alpha chains, its abundance should not be given much weight. V usage is TRBV6-1 and J usage is TRBJ1-1, with D perhaps matching TRBD1 (6 bases). From germline, CDR1 is MNHNS and CDR2 SASEGT. The CDR3 runs to 14 residues. The V gene lost 7 bases and the J gene lost 1 base, with 13 bases spanning the gap. The DNA of the CDR3 is TGTGCCAGCAACTGGGAAGGGGGGAACACTGAAGCTTTCTTT. Amino acid sequence: CASNWEGGNTEAFF.

This clonotype was detected ten times or more. In a library made to pick up alpha chains, this beta chain is a stray read with a size that means little. The chain joins TRBV7-2 to TRBJ2-5; TRBD2 matches at 11 bases. CDR3 size: 16 residues. Germline V gene data show CDR1 as SGHTA and CDR2 as FQGNSA. V dropped 0 bases and J dropped 5; count of bases not matched to a gene: 5. The CDR3 coding sequence is TGTGCCAGCAGCTTAGCCCTAGCGGGAGGTCGGGAGACCCAGTACTTC. Translating it yields CASSLALAGGRETQYF.

This clonotype was seen more than once but under ten times. A library prepared for alpha chains yielded this beta chain as an off-target read; its size is of little meaning. This CDR3 reads CASSPGTHPYEQYF. The CDR3 bases are TGTGCCAGCAGTCCAGGGACGCATCCCTACGAGCAGTACTTC. The chain carries TRBV28 and TRBJ2-7; D may be TRBD1 or TRBD2 (5 bases each). The germline V gene has CDR1 MDHEN and CDR2 SYDVKM. The CDR3 spans 14 residues. Between the trimmed V and J ends, which lost 5 bases and 2 bases, there was a span of 13 bases.

This clonotype was observed many times. Found in a library prepared for alpha chains, this beta chain is an off-target read, and its abundance has little meaning. The gene calls are TRBV27 and TRBJ1-5; possibly TRBD1 for D (5 bases). Germline V gene lookup returns CDR1 MNHEY and CDR2 SMNVEV (reference sequence). Trimming took 2 bases from V and 0 from J, leaving 8 bases between them. The CDR3 covers 15 residues. CDR3 coding DNA: TGTGCCAGCAGTTTAGCAGGGTATAGCAATCAGCCCCAGCATTTT. This gives the protein CASSLAGYSNQPQHF.

This clonotype is medium-sized. The library was prepared for alpha chains; this beta chain is a stray read, so its frequency means little. The J gene is TRBJ2-3, the V gene TRBV5-1, with TRBD2 as a possible D gene (5 bases). V was trimmed by 4 bases and J by 2 bases, leaving 17 bases between them. The CDR3 has 16 amino acids. CDR1 is SGHRS and CDR2 is YFSETQ in the germline V gene. CDR3 amino acids: CASSPASSGDTDTQYF. CDR3 bases: TGCGCCAGCAGCCCTGCTTCGTCCGGGGACACAGATACGCAGTATTTT.

This clonotype was seen repeatedly, ten times or more. This beta chain is an unintended read in a library built for alpha chains; its size means little. V and J are TRBV12-5 and TRBJ2-5; D unclear. In germline, CDR1 is LGHNT, CDR2 FRNRAP. The CDR3 has 13 residues. The V end was cut by 4 bases, the J end by 6 bases, with 12 bases between. CDR3 sequence reads: CASGSDVGQTQYF. The CDR3 DNA sequence: TGTGCTAGTGGTTCCGACGTAGGTCAGACCCAGTACTTC. Full variable domain (rest looked up from reference TRBV12-5 and TRBJ2-5): DARVTQTPRHKVTEMGQEVTMRCQPILGHNTVFWYRQTMMQGLELLAYFRNRAPLDDSGMPKDRFSAEMPDATLATLKIQPSEPRDSAVYFCASGSDVGQTQYFGPGTRLLVL.

This clonotype was counted ten times or more. Since it is a stray read in a library aimed at alpha chains, this beta chain has a size that is not meaningful. The J gene is TRBJ2-6, the V gene TRBV6-5; D tentatively reads TRBD1 or TRBD2 (6 bases each). The CDR3 contains 17 residues. Deletions cut 0 bases from V and 4 bases from J, with 13 bases between. The germline gives CDR1 MNHEY, CDR2 SVGAGI. Here the CDR3 reads CASSYSFGGGGANVLTF. CDR3 nucleotide sequence: TGTGCCAGCAGTTACTCCTTCGGGGGCGGCGGGGCCAACGTCCTGACTTTC.